What follows are 22 T cell receptor beta chains derived from one specimen sequenced in a study of T cells of healthy individuals. TCRdb re-called the 5' RACE reads with MiXCR, one entry per CDR3 protein. The sample carries around 63,000 distinct CDR3 sequences, 15% to 20% recorded once. The receptor set was obtained from a human donor in good health.

This clonotype came up many times. The chain combines TRBV20-1 with TRBJ2-1; D could derive from TRBD1 or TRBD2 (5 bases each). CDR3 length equals 14 residues. Germline assignment: CDR1 DFQATT and CDR2 SNEGSKA (reference sequence). Trimming took off 6 bases at V and 6 bases at J, with 18 bases between the two ends. CDR3: CSATGGVGLNEQFF. CDR3 sequence (DNA): TGCAGTGCAACAGGAGGTGTGGGGCTCAATGAGCAGTTCTTC.

This clonotype came up many times. V is TRBV18 and J is TRBJ2-5; TRBD2 aligns across 14 bases. The CDR3 spans 17 residues. The germline V gene encodes CDR1 KGHSH and CDR2 LQKENI. With 4 bases clipped from V and 5 bases from J, the junction kept 9 bases outside the gene matches. The CDR3 region is CASSQRTSGGRTETQYF. CDR3 coding DNA: TGTGCCAGCTCACAAAGGACTAGCGGGGGGCGTACGGAGACCCAGTACTTC.

This chain connects TRBV9 to TRBJ1-2, with D unclear. CDR3 length: 12 residues. Germline lookup yields CDR1 SGDLS and CDR2 YYNGEE. Trimming took 0 bases from V and 8 from J, leaving 8 bases between them. CDR3 protein: CASSVGNWGYTF. CDR3 DNA: TGTGCCAGCAGCGTAGGAAACTGGGGCTACACCTTC.

The chain is built from TRBV2 and TRBJ2-2; the match to TRBD2 covers 8 bases. CDR3 size: 14 residues. Germline V CDR1 and CDR2: SNHLY, FYNNEI. V dropped 9 bases and J dropped 6; count of bases not matched to a gene: 9. The CDR3 region has the DNA TGTGCCAGTAGCGGGACTCTCGCACCCGGGGAGCTGTTTTTT. Residues: CASSGTLAPGELFF.

This clonotype was picked up many times. The chain links TRBV28 to TRBJ2-7, with D tentatively TRBD1 (6 bases). V shed 4 bases and J shed 4 bases, with 14 bases lying between them. Germline lookup yields CDR1 MDHEN and CDR2 SYDVKM. The CDR3 spans 14 residues. CDR3 sequence (DNA): TGTGCCAGCAGTTCCCCCCAGGGGCCTTACGAGCAGTACTTC. Its translation: CASSSPQGPYEQYF.

In this sample, this clonotype turned up many times. The CDR3 region has the DNA TGTGCCAGTAGTATAAGTTTTGCTTACAATGAGCAGTTCTTC. Encoded protein: CASSISFAYNEQFF. J is TRBJ2-1 and V is TRBV19; unclear D gene. The length of the CDR3 is 14 residues. Germline V gene data show CDR1 as LNHDA and CDR2 as SQIVND (reference sequence). The V gene lost 2 bases and the J gene lost 4 bases, with 9 bases spanning the gap.

This clonotype was detected ten times or more. One junction end does not reproduce the germline sequence, and a read error may be involved. The rearrangement links TRBV27 to TRBJ1-5, with 9 bases matching TRBD1. This CDR3 has 15 amino acids. The germline CDR1 and CDR2 sequences are MNHEY and SMNVEV (reference sequence). The CDR3 spells CAQGTGLVINQPQHF. The CDR3 DNA follows: TGCGCCCAGGGGACAGGGTTAGTGATCAATCAGCCCCAGCATTTT.

This clonotype occurred a few times. V usage is TRBV29-1 and J usage is TRBJ2-3; D remains unclear. Per the germline V gene, CDR1 is SQVTM and CDR2 is ANQGSEA. This CDR3 contains 12 residues. V dropped 4 bases and J dropped 4 bases, with 9 bases sitting between them. CDR3 coding DNA: TGCAGCGTTGGACCTATGGCAGATACGCAGTATTTT. It is translated as CSVGPMADTQYF.

There are many counts of this clonotype. The J gene is TRBJ1-6, the V gene TRBV20-1; D not certain. The V end was cut by 0 bases, the J end by 11 bases, with 14 bases between. Germline CDR1 DFQATT, CDR2 SNEGSKA (reference sequence). The CDR3 has 14 amino acids. This chain's CDR3 is CSARESPAQAPLHF. In DNA, the CDR3 is TGCAGTGCTAGAGAGTCCCCTGCTCAAGCACCCCTCCACTTT.

This clonotype was seen ten or more times. This chain connects TRBV27 to TRBJ1-5; a possible D gene is TRBD1 (5 bases). Trimming pared 5 bases from V and 5 bases from J, leaving 16 bases between. CDR3 size: 15 residues. Germline V gives CDR1 MNHEY, CDR2 SMNVEV (reference sequence). This CDR3 is CASSLMGRPDQPQHF. The CDR3 coding sequence is TGTGCCAGCAGTCTCATGGGGCGGCCTGATCAGCCCCAGCATTTT.

The J gene is TRBJ1-5, the V gene TRBV12-3 or TRBV12-4; D not resolved. The CDR3 sequence is 13 residues long. Trimming stripped 5 bases from V and 6 bases from J, with 11 bases between. In DNA form, the CDR3 reads TGTGCCAGCAGTCCCTCCGAAGGTCAGCCCCAGCATTTT. It yields the protein CASSPSEGQPQHF.

J is TRBJ1-2 and V is TRBV5-1; D is possibly TRBD1 (6 bases). CDR1 is SGHRS, CDR2 YFSETQ, per germline. V was clipped by 3 bases and J by 6 bases, with 15 bases between them. The CDR3 has 14 residues. CDR3 in DNA: TGCGCCAGCAGCTCGGCTCAGGGGAGACATGGCTACACCTTC. Translation: CASSSAQGRHGYTF.

This clonotype was counted many times. The chain links TRBV6-1 to TRBJ2-5, with TRBD2 matching 8 bases. This CDR3 contains 15 residues. Germline V gives CDR1 MNHNS, CDR2 SASEGT. The junction had 5 bases not matched to a gene; V was cut back by 1 base and J by 4 bases. CDR3 in DNA: TGTGCCAGCAGTGAAGTCTCTAGCGGGCTAGAGACCCAGTACTTC. Its protein is CASSEVSSGLETQYF.

Many counts were recorded for this clonotype. The V gene is TRBV11-1, the J gene TRBJ1-2; no reliable D call. Trimming removed 2 bases at V and 0 bases at J, with 16 bases between. The length of the CDR3 is 17 residues. CDR1 is SGHAT and CDR2 is FQDESV in the germline V gene (reference sequence). Here the CDR3 reads CASSLIGTETANYGYTF. The CDR3 DNA reads as TGTGCCAGCAGCTTAATCGGAACGGAGACGGCTAACTATGGCTACACCTTC.

This clonotype occurred a few times. The V and J genes are TRBV5-1 and TRBJ2-5, with D perhaps matching TRBD1 or TRBD2 (6 bases each). There are 15 residues in the CDR3. V was cut by 4 bases and J by 1 base, with 14 bases left in between. Germline loops: CDR1 SGHRS, CDR2 YFSETQ. Here the CDR3 DNA reads TGCGCCAGCAGCCGGAGGGGGTCATCCCAAGAGACCCAGTACTTC. Its protein is CASSRRGSSQETQYF.

The V gene is TRBV7-9, the J gene TRBJ2-1; a weak D match, TRBD2 (6 bases). V dropped 3 bases and J dropped 0 bases, with 12 bases sitting between them. The germline V gene has CDR1 SEHNR and CDR2 FQNEAQ (reference sequence). The CDR3 consists of 16 residues. CDR3 loop: CASSFSGVSSYNEQFF. The CDR3 DNA follows: TGTGCCAGCAGCTTCTCGGGGGTGAGCTCCTACAATGAGCAGTTCTTC.

In this sample, this clonotype turned up a few times. The chain joins TRBV7-9 to TRBJ2-1; D remains ambiguous. The CDR3 is 9 amino acids. Germline V gene lookup returns CDR1 SEHNR and CDR2 FQNEAQ (reference sequence). V shed 8 bases and J shed 8 bases, with 4 bases lying between them. CDR3 loop: CASGDEQFF. CDR3 sequence (DNA): TGTGCCAGCGGGGATGAGCAGTTCTTC.

This clonotype has a count of ten or more. The chain is built from TRBV6-5 and TRBJ2-3, with 9 bases that match TRBD1. Per the germline V gene, CDR1 is MNHEY and CDR2 is SVGAGI. V gave up 5 bases and J gave up 11 bases; unmatched junction bases: 5. The length of the CDR3 is 12 residues. CDR3 coding DNA: TGTGCCAGCAGTCAACAGGGGGCCGGGCAGTATTTT. It translates to CASSQQGAGQYF.

Ten or more counts support this clonotype. This chain joins TRBV29-1 and TRBJ1-3, with a possible D match to TRBD1 (6 bases). V lost 6 bases, J lost 0 bases, and 24 bases lay in between. The CDR3 has 18 amino acids. In germline, CDR1 is SQVTM, CDR2 ANQGSEA. The CDR3 DNA sequence: TGCAGCGTGAAAGGGGACACGCAACGGAGCAGCTCTGGAAACACCATATATTTT. Translated: CSVKGDTQRSSSGNTIYF.

The chain combines TRBV15 with TRBJ2-3; TRBD1 or TRBD2 may be the D gene (5 bases each). CDR3 length: 15 residues. In germline, CDR1 is LNHNV, CDR2 YYDKDF (reference sequence). The V and J ends lost 5 bases and 0 bases respectively, with 12 bases between them. CDR3 bases: TGTGCCACCAGCGGGGGACGACGAAGCACAGATACGCAGTATTTT. It translates to CATSGGRRSTDTQYF.

The chain is built from TRBV9 and TRBJ1-5; no reliable D call. CDR1 and CDR2 (germline): SGDLS, YYNGEE. The CDR3 is made up of 15 amino acids. V was cut by 0 bases and J by 2 bases, with 9 bases left in between. This chain's CDR3 is CASSVAPEGNQPQHF. In DNA form, the CDR3 reads TGTGCCAGCAGCGTAGCTCCCGAAGGCAATCAGCCCCAGCATTTT.

This clonotype has more than one count but fewer than ten. This chain connects TRBV7-2 to TRBJ2-1; D possibly corresponds to TRBD2 (6 bases). This CDR3 has 16 residues. Trimming took off 3 bases at V and 7 bases at J, with 19 bases between the two ends. The V gene's germline CDR1 is SGHTA and CDR2 FQGNSA. CDR3 coding DNA: TGTGCCAGCAGCTTGGCCCTCGCGGGGATCCCAAATGAGCAGTTCTTC. It encodes CASSLALAGIPNEQFF.